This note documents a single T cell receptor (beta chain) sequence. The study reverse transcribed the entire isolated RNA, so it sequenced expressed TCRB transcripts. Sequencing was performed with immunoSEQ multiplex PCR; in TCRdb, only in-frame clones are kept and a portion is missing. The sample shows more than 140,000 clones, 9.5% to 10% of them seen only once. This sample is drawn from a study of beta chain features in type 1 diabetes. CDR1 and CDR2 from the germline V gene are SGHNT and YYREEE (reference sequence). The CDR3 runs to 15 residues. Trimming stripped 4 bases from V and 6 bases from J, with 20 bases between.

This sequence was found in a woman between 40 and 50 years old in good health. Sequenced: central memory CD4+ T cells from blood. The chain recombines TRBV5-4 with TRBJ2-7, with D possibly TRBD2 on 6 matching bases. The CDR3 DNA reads TGTGCCAGCAGCCCCACTAGCCAATACTACGCCGAGCAGTACTTC. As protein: CASSPTSQYYAEQYF.